This T cell receptor (beta chain) originates from a study of T-cell memory formation after mild COVID-19. In TCRdb, the 5' RACE reads were re-called with MiXCR into one record per CDR3 protein. This sample yields 90,000 to 130,000 distinct CDR3 sequences, of which roughly a sixth are seen a single time; approximately 5.5% belongs to the top ten. The CDR3 is made up of 12 amino acids. Germline V gene data show CDR1 as MDHEN and CDR2 as SYDVKM. The V end was cut by 7 bases, the J end by 4 bases, with 10 bases between. This clonotype was counted a single time. This clonotype was obtained from a man aged 18 to 30 who had mild COVID-19 (a few samples of this study predate the infection). Cell type and time point are not known. Sequences were obtained from PBMCs or a T cell subset sorted from them (not recorded which). V usage is TRBV28 and J usage is TRBJ1-1; perhaps TRBD1 as D (6 bases). The CDR3, as DNA: TGTGCCAGCACACAGGGTCGCACTGAAGCTTTCTTT. Translating it yields CASTQGRTEAFF.